Reported below is one T cell receptor (beta chain). Produced via immunoSEQ multiplex PCR; TCRdb's table is partial and in-frame only. Seen here are about 62,000 clones, about 90% observed once, and the top ten hold 5.2%. There are 11 residues in the CDR3. Germline loops: CDR1 DFQATT, CDR2 SNEGSKA (reference sequence). With V trimmed by 6 bases and J by 8 bases, 6 bases remained unmatched. These data are taken from a study of technical replicates of blood from a handful of donors. The TCR originated in a human donor in good health. Some clones in this sample may be carry-over from other donors' samples. Sequenced material: PBMCs. The genes are TRBV20-1 and TRBJ1-2; 7 bases line up with TRBD1. The CDR3 sequence is CSARQGGGYTF. CDR3 sequence (DNA): TGCAGTGCAAGACAGGGAGGCGGCTACACCTTC.